Listed below are T cell receptor beta chains from one sample, sequenced in a study of T cells in Graves' hyperthyroidism and ophthalmopathy. TCRdb re-called the multiplex PCR reads with MiXCR, one entry per CDR3 protein. The sample has under 350,000 distinct CDR3 sequences; roughly a fifth are singletons. The sequenced sample consisted of blood. These receptors originate from a woman aged 45-60 years with Graves' hyperthyroidism. The CDR3 runs from the conserved cysteine through the conserved F or W. A D gene is named only where the DNA matches it firmly. The size entry is marked missing in some rows and otherwise reads once, few, many or a size class.

>TRBJ2-7|few|TRBV4-1|NA
TGCGCCAGCAGCAGGGACCTAGGGGGCTCCTACGAGCAGTACTTC
CASSRDLGGSYEQYF
>TRBJ2-1|few|TRBV6-2/TRBV6-3|TRBD2
TGTGCCAGCACCACCCCAGACGGGAGGGCCCGAAATGAGCAGTTCTTC
CASTTPDGRARNEQFF
>TRBJ1-1|few|TRBV29-1|NA
TGCAGCGTTGGGGGGGGTGGGGACACTGAAGCTTTCTTT
CSVGGGGDTEAFF
>TRBJ1-2|NA|TRBV7-9|NA
TGTGCCAGCAGCTTGGAACAGAAAATTACTAACTATGGCTACACCTTC
CASSLEQKITNYGYTF
>TRBJ1-3|many|TRBV30|NA
TGTGCCTGGGCGAATGGAAACACCATATATTTT
CAWANGNTIYF
>TRBJ1-1|few|TRBV28|NA
TGTGCCAGCAGCAATGTACAAGCTTTCTTT
CASSNVQAFF
>TRBJ2-5|NA|TRBV19|TRBD1
TGTGCCAGTAGTACCGGGACAGGAATGCACCAGACCCAGTACTTC
CASSTGTGMHQTQYF
>TRBJ1-3|few|TRBV9|NA
TGTGCCAGCAGCTTGTCCGGGATCGGAAACACCATATATTTT
CASSLSGIGNTIYF
>TRBJ2-1|NA|TRBV15|NA
TGTGCCACCAGCAGAGATTGGGCCAGGGGGGGCGAGCAGTTCTTC
CATSRDWARGGEQFF
>TRBJ1-3|many|TRBV11-2|NA
TGTGCCAGCAGCTTAGGCGGACCAGGAAACACCATATATTTT
CASSLGGPGNTIYF
>TRBJ2-7|many|TRBV27|TRBD2
TGTGCCAGCAGTCCAAGGCGAGGACTAGCGTTAGCCTACGAGCAGTACTTC
CASSPRRGLALAYEQYF
>TRBJ1-1|many|TRBV19|TRBD1
TGTGCCAGTAGCCCCAGGGGGCGCGGCACTGAAGCTTTCTTT
CASSPRGRGTEAFF
>TRBJ2-7|NA|TRBV7-2|NA
TGTGCCAGCAGCTCCCCCCCGAACGAGCAGTACTTC
CASSSPPNEQYF
>TRBJ1-2|NA|TRBV27|NA
TGTGCCAGCAGAGACTATGGCTACACCTTC
CASRDYGYTF
>TRBJ2-6|NA|TRBV11-3|NA
TGTGCCAGCAGAGTAGGGGCGGCTGGGGCCAACGTCCTGACTTTC
CASRVGAAGANVLTF
>TRBJ2-1|NA|TRBV5-1|NA
TGCGCCAGCAGCTATAACAGGGTTGTAGATGAGCAGTTCTTC
CASSYNRVVDEQFF
>TRBJ2-1|many|TRBV5-6|TRBD1
TGTGCCAGCAGCTTGCAGGGGGCCCACAATGAGCAGTTCTTC
CASSLQGAHNEQFF
>TRBJ2-3|many|TRBV5-8|TRBD2
TGTGCCAGCAGCCCTAGCGGGGGGGCGACAGATACGCAGTATTTT
CASSPSGGATDTQYF
>TRBJ2-1|many|TRBV13|TRBD2
TGTGCCAGCAGCCGGGGACTAGAAGTCAATGAGCAGTTCTTC
CASSRGLEVNEQFF
>TRBJ2-1|NA|TRBV10-3|NA
TGTGCCATCAGCCCCTCAGGGATAACACTGGGGGGTGAGCAGTTCTTC
CAISPSGITLGGEQFF
>TRBJ1-4|many|TRBV7-9|NA
TGTGCCAGCAGCTCAGGGGTCGGTGGGTATGAAAAACTGTTTTTT
CASSSGVGGYEKLFF
>TRBJ1-1|many|TRBV9|NA
TGTGCCAGCAGCGTAGTTCCGGGTACGAACACTGAAGCTTTCTTT
CASSVVPGTNTEAFF
>TRBJ2-2|NA|TRBV2|TRBD1
TGTGCCAGCAGGATACCGGGACAGGGGGAAAACACCGGGGAGCTGTTTTTT
CASRIPGQGENTGELFF
>TRBJ2-1|NA|TRBV11-2|TRBD2
TGTGCCAGCAGCTTAGAGGTTCGGGGACAGTACACCGGGACTAGCGTATACAATGAGCAGTTCTTC
CASSLEVRGQYTGTSVYNEQFF
>TRBJ2-2|many|TRBV7-8|NA
TGTGCCAGCAGCTTAGTGGTAGCGATCGGGGAGCTGTTTTTT
CASSLVVAIGELFF
>TRBJ1-3|NA|TRBV11-3|NA
TGTGCCAGCAGCTTCCAGGGATTAGGAAACACCATATATTTT
CASSFQGLGNTIYF
>TRBJ2-7|NA|TRBV7-3|NA
NA
CASSFYICSAVRGSSSYEQYF
>TRBJ1-1|many|TRBV6-2/TRBV6-3|TRBD1
TGTGCCAGCAGTAAGTCAGGGGGGAACACTGAAGCTTTCTTT
CASSKSGGNTEAFF
>TRBJ1-5|many|TRBV28|TRBD1
TGTGCCAGCAGAGCAGGGGGCCGGAGCAATCAGCCCCAGCATTTT
CASRAGGRSNQPQHF
>TRBJ2-7|many|TRBV28|NA
TGTGCCAGCAGTTTTCGAAATTTCCACGAGCAGTACTTC
CASSFRNFHEQYF
>TRBJ2-5|many|TRBV10-3|NA
TGTGCCATCAGTGTCGGACGCCAACAAGAGACCCAGTACTTC
CAISVGRQQETQYF
>TRBJ2-1|many|TRBV7-9|NA
TGTGCCAGCAGCTTAGCGCTGACTAGTGCTGAGCAGTTCTTC
CASSLALTSAEQFF
>TRBJ1-1|NA|TRBV5-6|TRBD1
TGTGCCAGCAGCTTCAGGCCATCCGGGCGACAGGGGACGGGGACTGAAGCTTTCTTT
CASSFRPSGRQGTGTEAFF
>TRBJ2-1|many|TRBV6-1|TRBD2
TGTGCCAGCATCAGGGCGGGGGGCTACAATGAGCAGTTCTTC
CASIRAGGYNEQFF
>TRBJ2-2|NA|TRBV5-4|NA
TGTGCCAGCAGCTTTACTAGTGACGGGGAGCTGTTTTTT
CASSFTSDGELFF
>TRBJ1-5|many|TRBV4-1|NA
TGCGCCAGCAGCCAAGCCCTTACGGGCAATCAGCCCCAGCATTTT
CASSQALTGNQPQHF
>TRBJ1-1|many|TRBV30|NA
TGTGCCTCACCCTCGGGGGCGGGCACTGAAGCTTTCTTT
CASPSGAGTEAFF
>TRBJ1-1|many|TRBV5-1|NA
TGCGCCAGCAGCTTTGGGGGCCCGAGCACTGAAGCTTTCTTT
CASSFGGPSTEAFF
>TRBJ2-1|few|TRBV20-1|TRBD2
TGCAGTGCTAGAGATTTGAAGCGGGGGTCTAACAATGAGCAGTTCTTC
CSARDLKRGSNNEQFF
>TRBJ2-7|few|TRBV7-8|NA
TGTGCCAGCAGCTTACCCAGCAAATCCTCCTACGAGCAGTACTTC
CASSLPSKSSYEQYF
>TRBJ1-2|many|TRBV12-3/TRBV12-4|TRBD1
TGTGCCAGCAGCAACCAGGGGGCCGGTTACTATGGCTACACCTTC
CASSNQGAGYYGYTF
>TRBJ1-1|NA|TRBV2|TRBD1
TGTGCCAGCAACCAAGGACAGGGGAACACTGAAGCTTTCTTT
CASNQGQGNTEAFF
>TRBJ2-5|NA|TRBV29-1|NA
TGCAGCGTTGTCGCAGGGGAGGTAGAGACCCAGTACTTC
CSVVAGEVETQYF
>TRBJ1-1|NA|TRBV5-1|NA
TGCGCCAGCAGCTTGAGTGGGGACACTGAAGCTTTCTTT
CASSLSGDTEAFF
>TRBJ2-7|many|TRBV11-3|TRBD1
TGTGCCAGCAGCTGGACAGGGGCCTCCTACGAGCAGTACTTC
CASSWTGASYEQYF
>TRBJ2-5|NA|TRBV5-5|TRBD2
TGTGCCAGCAGCTGGGGGGGGGGGGACCAAGAGACCCAGTACTTC
CASSWGGGDQETQYF
>TRBJ1-5|many|TRBV10-3|NA
TGTGCCATCAGTGAGGGGGGATCGAGCAATCAGCCCCAGCATTTT
CAISEGGSSNQPQHF
>TRBJ2-5|many|TRBV12-3/TRBV12-4|NA
TGTGCCAGCAGCCGTAATCCGGGGCTAGCTGGAGAGACCCAGTACTTC
CASSRNPGLAGETQYF
>TRBJ1-6|NA|TRBV28|NA
TGTGCCAGCAGGGTTGGGATCGGGACTTCACCCCTCCACTTT
CASRVGIGTSPLHF